A single sample is the source of the 5 T cell receptor beta chains below, sequenced in a study of T cell clones after liver transplantation. Profiled with immunoSEQ multiplex PCR; TCRdb holds only in-frame clones, not every one. The sample records about 120,000 clones, around nine tenths being singletons. Sequenced here: CD4+ T cells from blood, sampled 12 months after liver transplant. The receptors originated from a human patient who received a liver transplant. Among the T cells, some may be from the graft donor.

The chain has TRBV5-1 and TRBJ1-1, with D unresolved. The ends were cut back, 1 base at V and 8 bases at J, with 9 bases in the middle. The CDR3 runs to 12 residues. Looked up from germline, CDR1 is SGHRS and CDR2 is YFSETQ. The CDR3 nucleotides are TGCGCCAGCAGCTTGCTTGGGTGGGAAGCTTTCTTT. Translating it yields CASSLLGWEAFF.

The gene calls are TRBV7-9 and TRBJ2-5, with D perhaps being TRBD1 or TRBD2 (5 bases each). Germline V CDR1 and CDR2: SEHNR, FQNEAQ (reference sequence). The ends were cut back, 1 base at V and 1 base at J, with 7 bases in the middle. This CDR3 is 14 amino acids long. CDR3 loop: CASSLGGAQETQYF. The CDR3 coding sequence is TGTGCCAGCAGCTTAGGAGGGGCCCAAGAGACCCAGTACTTC.

The chain carries TRBV2 and TRBJ1-2; TRBD1 is a possible D gene (5 bases). The CDR3 is 15 residues long. The V gene lost 7 bases and the J gene lost 2 bases, with 17 bases spanning the gap. CDR1 and CDR2 (germline): SNHLY, FYNNEI. The CDR3: CASTATTVLNYGYTF. The CDR3 region has the DNA TGTGCCAGCACCGCTACGACAGTTCTCAACTATGGCTACACCTTC.

The CDR3 spells CASAGAYEQYF. The DNA of the CDR3 is TGTGCCAGCGCGGGAGCCTACGAGCAGTACTTC. The V and J genes are TRBV27 and TRBJ2-7; 7 nucleotides agree with TRBD2. Germline assignment: CDR1 MNHEY and CDR2 SMNVEV (reference sequence). The CDR3 covers 11 residues. V lost 8 bases and J lost 2; bases outside the gene matches: 0.

The CDR3 region is CASSQDEAHSYEQYF. The CDR3 DNA reads as TGTGCCAGCAGCCAAGATGAAGCCCACTCCTACGAGCAGTACTTC. This rearrangement joins TRBV4-2 to TRBJ2-7, with D hard to call. V lost 0 bases and J 0 bases, leaving 9 bases between the germline ends. CDR1 and CDR2 from the germline V gene are LGHNA and YNFKEQ. The CDR3 sequence is 15 residues long.